This T cell receptor (beta chain) was obtained from a study of T cell responses to AZD1222 COVID-19 vaccine. Overall study findings and caveats: The donors showed a predominance of white British ancestry and of females, with possible underestimation of clonal diversity. None of the repertoires were sampled until the peak T cell response had passed. Vaccine-associated CD4 TCRs ranged over spike, dominating at 160-218 and 743-854. Reportedly, nearly half the spike-specific TCRs target unmutated variant regions.

The CDR3 length is 14 residues. Trimming pared 1 base from V and 12 bases from J, leaving 13 bases between. The germline gives CDR1 SGHVS, CDR2 FNYEAQ. Worth noting for this clone: Its antigen is as yet unknown.

TCRdb's copy holds only in-frame clones and misses some; the assay was immunoSEQ multiplex PCR. The data contain 60,000 to 90,000 clones, roughly 80% of them singletons. The specimen was peripheral blood, collected 28 days after the second dose of the MenACWY control vaccine. The sequence derives from an adult who received the MenACWY meningococcal vaccine as a control. V usage is TRBV7-6 and J usage is TRBJ1-6; D gene ambiguous. Here the CDR3 reads CASSLGQAGGPLHF. DNA for the CDR3: TGTGCCAGCAGCTTAGGTCAGGCCGGCGGACCCCTCCACTTT.